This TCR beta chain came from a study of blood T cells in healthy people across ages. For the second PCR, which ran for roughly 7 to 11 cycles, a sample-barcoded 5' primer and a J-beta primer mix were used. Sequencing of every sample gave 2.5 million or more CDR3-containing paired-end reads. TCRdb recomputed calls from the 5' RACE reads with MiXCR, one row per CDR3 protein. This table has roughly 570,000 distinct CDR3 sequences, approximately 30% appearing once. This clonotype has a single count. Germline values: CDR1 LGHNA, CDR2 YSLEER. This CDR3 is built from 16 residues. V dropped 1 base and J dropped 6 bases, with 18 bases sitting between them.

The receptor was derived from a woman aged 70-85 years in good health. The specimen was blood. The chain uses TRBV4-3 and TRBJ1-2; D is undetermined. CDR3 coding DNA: TGCGCCAGCAGCCAAGGGCGCGGCGAGCTGACTGATGGCTACACCTTC. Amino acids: CASSQGRGELTDGYTF.